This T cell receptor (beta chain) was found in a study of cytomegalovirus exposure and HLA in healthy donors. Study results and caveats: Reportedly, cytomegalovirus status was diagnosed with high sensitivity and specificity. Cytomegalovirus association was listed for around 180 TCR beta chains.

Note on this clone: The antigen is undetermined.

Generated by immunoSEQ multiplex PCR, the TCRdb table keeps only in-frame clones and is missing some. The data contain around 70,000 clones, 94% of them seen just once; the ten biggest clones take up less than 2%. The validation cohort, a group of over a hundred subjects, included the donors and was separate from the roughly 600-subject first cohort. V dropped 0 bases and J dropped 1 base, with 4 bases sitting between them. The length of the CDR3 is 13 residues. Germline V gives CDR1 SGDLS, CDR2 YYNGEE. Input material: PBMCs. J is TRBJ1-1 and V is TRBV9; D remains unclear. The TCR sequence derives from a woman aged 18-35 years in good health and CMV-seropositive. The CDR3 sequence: CASSVDRNTEAFF. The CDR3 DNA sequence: TGTGCCAGCAGCGTAGACAGGAACACTGAAGCTTTCTTT. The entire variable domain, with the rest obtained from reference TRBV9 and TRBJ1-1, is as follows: DSGVTQTPKHLITATGQRVTLRCSPRSGDLSVYWYQQSLDQGLQFLIQYYNGEERAKGNILERFSAQQFPDLHSELNLSSLELGDSALYFCASSVDRNTEAFFGQGTRLTVV.